This T cell receptor (beta chain) was identified in a study of cytomegalovirus exposure and HLA in healthy donors. Notes on the study in general: A further, later analysis showed that HLA-associated TCR beta chains (compared with equally common others) were more clonally expanded. There were about 160 TCR beta chains listed as cytomegalovirus-associated.

Comments on this clone: Its antigen is as yet unknown.

Primers included in the PCR were 60 Vbeta and 13 Jbeta primers. Assay: immunoSEQ multiplex PCR; the TCRdb copy retains only in-frame clones and omits some. The specimen's table records around 200,000 clones. The sequence was obtained from a girl aged 2 to 9 in good health and CMV-seropositive. The sample was PBMCs.

CDR3 sequence: CASRWDRAGNQPQHF. In nucleotides, the CDR3 is TGTGCCAGTAGATGGGACAGGGCTGGCAATCAGCCCCAGCATTTT. The chain has TRBV19 and TRBJ1-5; the match to TRBD1 covers 9 bases. V dropped 6 bases and J dropped 2; count of bases not matched to a gene: 5. Germline CDR1 is LNHDA and CDR2 is SQIVND (reference sequence). The CDR3 spans 15 residues.